This T cell receptor beta chain emerged from a study of blood T cell repertoires in COVID-19. In the study overall: The study drew acute and convalescent COVID-19 samples from the United States, Italy and Spain.

The Seattle patients, enrolled during active infection, were followed longitudinally. Original analysis: How many nucleated cells were present was estimated from reference gene primer amplification. Assay used: immunoSEQ multiplex PCR; TCRdb lists only in-frame clones, some missing. V and J calls and clone size follow that table, whereas D and trimming were derived from the DNA. This table has tens of thousands of clones, roughly 89% appearing once. CDR3 length: 15 residues. From germline, CDR1 is SGHTS and CDR2 YDEGEE. V lost 3 bases to trimming and J lost 0 bases; unmatched junction nucleotides: 1. The sequencing sample was made of peripheral blood. The clonotype originates from a woman in her fifties or sixties with COVID-19, enrolled during active disease. The chain has TRBV5-8 and TRBJ1-5, with 9 bases fitting TRBD1. The CDR3 DNA follows: TGTGCCAGCAGCTGGGACAGGGATAGCAATCAGCCCCAGCATTTT. Encoded protein: CASSWDRDSNQPQHF.